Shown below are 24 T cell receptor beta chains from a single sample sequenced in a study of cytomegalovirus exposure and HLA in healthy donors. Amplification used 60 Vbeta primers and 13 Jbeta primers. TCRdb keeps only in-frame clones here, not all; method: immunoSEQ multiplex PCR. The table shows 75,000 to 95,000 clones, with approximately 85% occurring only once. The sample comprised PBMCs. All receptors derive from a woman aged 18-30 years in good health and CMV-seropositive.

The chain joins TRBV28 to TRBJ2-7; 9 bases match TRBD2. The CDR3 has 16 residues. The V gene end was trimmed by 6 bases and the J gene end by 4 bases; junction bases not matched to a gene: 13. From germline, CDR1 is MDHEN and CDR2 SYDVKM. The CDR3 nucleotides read TGTGCCAGCAGCAGCCCGGCTAGCGGGAAGCGGTACGAGCAGTACTTC. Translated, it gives CASSSPASGKRYEQYF.

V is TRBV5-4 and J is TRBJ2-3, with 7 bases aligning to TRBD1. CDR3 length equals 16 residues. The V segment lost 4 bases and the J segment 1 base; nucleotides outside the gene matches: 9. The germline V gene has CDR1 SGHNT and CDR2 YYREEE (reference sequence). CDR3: CASSAGQEFGTDTQYF. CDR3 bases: TGTGCCAGCAGCGCCGGACAGGAATTCGGCACAGATACGCAGTATTTT.

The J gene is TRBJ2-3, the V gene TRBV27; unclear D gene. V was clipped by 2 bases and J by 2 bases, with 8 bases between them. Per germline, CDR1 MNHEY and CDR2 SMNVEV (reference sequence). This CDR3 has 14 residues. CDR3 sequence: CASSLVAATDTQYF. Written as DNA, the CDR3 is TGTGCCAGCAGTTTAGTGGCGGCCACAGATACGCAGTATTTT.

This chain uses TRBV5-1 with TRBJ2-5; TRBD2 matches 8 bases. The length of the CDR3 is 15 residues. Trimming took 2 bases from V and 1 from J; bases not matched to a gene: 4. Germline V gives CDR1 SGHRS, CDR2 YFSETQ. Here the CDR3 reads CASSFPGTSQETQYF. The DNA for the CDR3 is TGCGCCAGCAGCTTTCCCGGGACTAGCCAAGAGACCCAGTACTTC.

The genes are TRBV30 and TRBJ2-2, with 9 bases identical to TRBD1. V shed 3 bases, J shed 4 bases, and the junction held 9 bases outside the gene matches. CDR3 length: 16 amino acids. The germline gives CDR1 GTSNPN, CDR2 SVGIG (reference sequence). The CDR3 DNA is TGTGCCTGGAGGGGGAGGACAGGGGTCGGCACCGGGGAGCTGTTTTTT. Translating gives CAWRGRTGVGTGELFF.

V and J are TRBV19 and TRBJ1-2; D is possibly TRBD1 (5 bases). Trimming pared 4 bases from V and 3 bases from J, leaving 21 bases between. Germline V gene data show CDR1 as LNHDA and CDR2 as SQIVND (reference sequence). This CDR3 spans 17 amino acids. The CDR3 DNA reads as TGTGCCAGTAGTACATACCCCCAGGGCCGGCCCGACTATGGCTACACCTTC. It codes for CASSTYPQGRPDYGYTF.

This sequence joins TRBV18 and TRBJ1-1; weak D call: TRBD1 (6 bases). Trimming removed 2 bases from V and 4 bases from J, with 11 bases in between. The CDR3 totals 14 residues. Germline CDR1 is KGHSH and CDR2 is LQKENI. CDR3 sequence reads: CASSPTGSGTEAFF. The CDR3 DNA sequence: TGTGCCAGCTCACCAACAGGGTCGGGCACTGAAGCTTTCTTT.

CDR3 nucleotide sequence: TGTGCCAGCAGCCTACGGGACAGGGGAACGTATGCTAACTATGGCTACACCTTC. Translated, it gives CASSLRDRGTYANYGYTF. The rearrangement links TRBV7-6 to TRBJ1-2; TRBD1 aligns across 10 bases. This CDR3 spans 18 amino acids. After removal of 5 bases from V and 0 bases from J, the junction contained 12 bases not matched to a gene. Germline V lookup: CDR1 SGHVS, CDR2 FNYEAQ.

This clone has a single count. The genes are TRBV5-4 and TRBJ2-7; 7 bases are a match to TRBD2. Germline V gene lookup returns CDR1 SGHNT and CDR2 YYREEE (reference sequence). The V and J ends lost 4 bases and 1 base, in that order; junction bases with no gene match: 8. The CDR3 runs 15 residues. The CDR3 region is CASSPGTTTSYEQYF. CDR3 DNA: TGTGCCAGCAGCCCAGGGACTACGACTTCCTACGAGCAGTACTTC.

DNA for the CDR3: TGTGCCATCAGTGAACAGGGTAGTTTGGTTGAAGCTTTCTTT. This codes for CAISEQGSLVEAFF. This rearrangement joins TRBV10-3 to TRBJ1-1, with D tentatively TRBD1 (6 bases). The CDR3 is 14 residues long. Trimming removed 3 bases from V and 7 bases from J, with 15 bases in between. Germline V CDR1 and CDR2: ENHRY, SYGVKD.

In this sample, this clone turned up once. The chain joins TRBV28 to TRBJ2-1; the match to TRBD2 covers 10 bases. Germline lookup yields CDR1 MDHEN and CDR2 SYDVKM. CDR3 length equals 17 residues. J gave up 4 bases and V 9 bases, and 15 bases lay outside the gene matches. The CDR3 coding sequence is TGTGCCAGTACGGGATCGAGCGGGAGGGTAGTTTACAATGAGCAGTTCTTC. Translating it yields CASTGSSGRVVYNEQFF.

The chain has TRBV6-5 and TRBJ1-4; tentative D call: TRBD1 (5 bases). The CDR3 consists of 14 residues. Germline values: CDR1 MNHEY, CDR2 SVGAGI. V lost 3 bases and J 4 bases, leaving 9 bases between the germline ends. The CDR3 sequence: CASSYLQDNEKLFF. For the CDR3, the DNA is TGTGCCAGCAGTTATTTACAGGATAATGAAAAACTGTTTTTT.

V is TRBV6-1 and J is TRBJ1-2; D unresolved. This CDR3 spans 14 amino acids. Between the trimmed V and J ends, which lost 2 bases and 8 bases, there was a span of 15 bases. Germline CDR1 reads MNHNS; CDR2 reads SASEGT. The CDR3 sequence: CASSESVVELGYTF. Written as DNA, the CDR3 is TGTGCCAGCAGTGAAAGCGTGGTTGAGCTAGGCTACACCTTC.

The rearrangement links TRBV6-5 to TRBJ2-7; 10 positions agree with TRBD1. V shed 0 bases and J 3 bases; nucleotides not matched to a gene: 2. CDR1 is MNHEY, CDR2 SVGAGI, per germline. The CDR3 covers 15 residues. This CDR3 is CASSYSGTGDYEQYF. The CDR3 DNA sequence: TGTGCCAGCAGTTACTCCGGGACAGGGGACTACGAGCAGTACTTC.

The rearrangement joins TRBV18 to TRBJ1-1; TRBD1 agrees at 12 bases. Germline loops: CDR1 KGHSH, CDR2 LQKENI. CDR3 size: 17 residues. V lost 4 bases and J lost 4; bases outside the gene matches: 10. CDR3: CASSRAGTGGLGTEAFF. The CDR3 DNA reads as TGTGCCAGCTCACGCGCCGGGACAGGGGGCCTGGGCACTGAAGCTTTCTTT.

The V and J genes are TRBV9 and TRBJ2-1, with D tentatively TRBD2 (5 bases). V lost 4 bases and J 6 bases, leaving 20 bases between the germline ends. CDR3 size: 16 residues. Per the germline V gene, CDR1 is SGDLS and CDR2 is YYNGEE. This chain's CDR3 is CASSPRGLARINEQFF. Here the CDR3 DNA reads TGTGCCAGCAGCCCCCGAGGGCTAGCTCGGATCAATGAGCAGTTCTTC.

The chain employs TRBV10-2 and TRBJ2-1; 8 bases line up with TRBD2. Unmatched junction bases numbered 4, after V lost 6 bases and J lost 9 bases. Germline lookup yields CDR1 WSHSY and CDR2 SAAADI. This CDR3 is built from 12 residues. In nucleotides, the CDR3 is TGCGCCAGCAGCCCTACTAGCGGTGAGCAGTTCTTC. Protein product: CASSPTSGEQFF.

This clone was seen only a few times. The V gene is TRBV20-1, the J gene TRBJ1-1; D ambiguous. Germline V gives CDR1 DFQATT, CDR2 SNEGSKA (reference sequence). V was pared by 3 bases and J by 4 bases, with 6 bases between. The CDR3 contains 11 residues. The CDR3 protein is CSARAFTEAFF. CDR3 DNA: TGCAGTGCTAGGGCATTCACTGAAGCTTTCTTT.

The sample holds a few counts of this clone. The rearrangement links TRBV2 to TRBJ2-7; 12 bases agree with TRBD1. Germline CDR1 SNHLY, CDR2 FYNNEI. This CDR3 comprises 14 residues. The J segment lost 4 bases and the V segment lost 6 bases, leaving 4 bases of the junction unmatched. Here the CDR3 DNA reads TGTGCCAGCAGGGGGACAGGGGGCCTTTACGAGCAGTACTTC. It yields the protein CASRGTGGLYEQYF.

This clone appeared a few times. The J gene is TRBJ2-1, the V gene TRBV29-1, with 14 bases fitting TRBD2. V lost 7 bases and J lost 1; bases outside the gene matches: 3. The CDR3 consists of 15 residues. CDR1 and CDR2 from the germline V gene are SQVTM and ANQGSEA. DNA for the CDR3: TGCAGCGGAGGGACTAGCGGGGGTTCCTACAATGAGCAGTTCTTC. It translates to CSGGTSGGSYNEQFF.

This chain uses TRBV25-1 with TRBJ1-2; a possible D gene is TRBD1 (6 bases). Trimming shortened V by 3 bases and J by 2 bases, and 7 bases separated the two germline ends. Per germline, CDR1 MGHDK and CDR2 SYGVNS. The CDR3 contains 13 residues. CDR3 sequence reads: CASSEQGNYGYTF. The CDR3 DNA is TGTGCCAGCAGTGAGCAGGGGAACTATGGCTACACCTTC.

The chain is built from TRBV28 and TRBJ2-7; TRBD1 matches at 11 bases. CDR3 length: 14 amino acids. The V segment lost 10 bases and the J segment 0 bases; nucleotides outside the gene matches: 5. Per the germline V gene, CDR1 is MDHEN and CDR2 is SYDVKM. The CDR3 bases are TGTGCCACCACCGGGACAGGGGGCTCCTACGAGCAGTACTTC. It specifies CATTGTGGSYEQYF. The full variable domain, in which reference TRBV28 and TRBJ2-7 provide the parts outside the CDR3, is DVKVTQSSRYLVKRTGEKVFLECVQDMDHENMFWYRQDPGLGLRLIYFSYDVKMKEKGDIPEGYSVSREKKERFSLILESASTNQTSMYLCATTGTGGSYEQYFGPGTRLTVT.

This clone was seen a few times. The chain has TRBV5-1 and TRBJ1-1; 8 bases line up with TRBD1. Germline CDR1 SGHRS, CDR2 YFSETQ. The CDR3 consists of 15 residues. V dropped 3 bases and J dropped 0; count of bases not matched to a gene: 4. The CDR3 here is CASSSSGGLNTEAFF. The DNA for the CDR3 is TGCGCCAGCAGCTCCTCAGGGGGCTTGAACACTGAAGCTTTCTTT.

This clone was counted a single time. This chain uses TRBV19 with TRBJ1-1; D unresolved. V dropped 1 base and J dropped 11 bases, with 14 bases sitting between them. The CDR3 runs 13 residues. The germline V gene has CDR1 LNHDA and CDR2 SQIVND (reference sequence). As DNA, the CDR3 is TGTGCCAGTAGTATAGCTGCAGGAAGGAATGCTTTCTTT. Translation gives CASSIAAGRNAFF.